The 4 T cell receptor beta chains presented below share a single source sample, sequenced in a study of identical twins. TCRdb reprocessed the 5' RACE reads via MiXCR and lists one record per CDR3 protein. The table records about 280,000 distinct CDR3 sequences, about 8.1% of them present only once. These data also featured in a second study, about yellow fever vaccine responses in identical twins.

Material for sequencing was memory (CD45RO+) T cells sorted from blood. These receptors were collected from a woman under 30 in good health.

This clonotype was observed at least ten times. The rearrangement uses TRBV9 and TRBJ1-1; TRBD1 matches 11 bases. CDR1 and CDR2 (germline): SGDLS, YYNGEE. The CDR3 spans 21 residues. V was clipped by 0 bases and J by 4 bases; unmatched bases: 20. The CDR3 loop is CASSVGPSGAFGTGGSTEAFF. The CDR3 nucleotides are TGTGCCAGCAGCGTAGGCCCGTCCGGGGCTTTCGGGACAGGGGGAAGCACTGAAGCTTTCTTT.

At least ten counts were recorded for this clonotype. The V gene is TRBV10-3, the J gene TRBJ2-7; either TRBD1 or TRBD2 may fit D (5 bases each). Trimming took 6 bases from V and 4 from J, leaving 16 bases between them. Germline V gene lookup returns CDR1 ENHRY and CDR2 SYGVKD. This CDR3 has 14 amino acids. The CDR3 DNA follows: TGTGCCATCAGCCCAAAGGGACGGCGATACGAGCAGTACGTC. This gives the protein CAISPKGRRYEQYV.

This clonotype was counted at least ten times. The chain employs TRBV10-3 and TRBJ2-1, with D tentatively TRBD1 (6 bases). V lost 0 bases, J lost 5 bases, and 23 bases lay in between. CDR3 length equals 19 residues. The germline gives CDR1 ENHRY, CDR2 SYGVKD. The CDR3 loop is CAISESNRVLADTNNEQFF. The CDR3 DNA sequence: TGTGCCATCAGTGAGTCGAACAGGGTTCTCGCCGATACCAACAATGAGCAGTTCTTC.

This clonotype was observed a single time. This sequence joins TRBV14 and TRBJ2-1; 9 bases match TRBD1. The trim removed 0 bases at V and 7 bases at J, leaving 10 bases unmatched. Looked up from germline, CDR1 is SGHDN and CDR2 is FVKESK. The CDR3 covers 17 residues. The CDR3 sequence: CASSQDRGQGWLNEQFF. The CDR3 bases are TGTGCCAGCAGCCAAGATAGGGGACAGGGATGGCTAAATGAGCAGTTCTTC.